This record covers a single T cell receptor beta chain. The CDR3 covers 15 residues. The V end was cut by 5 bases, the J end by 2 bases, with 15 bases between. Germline V gives CDR1 PRHDT, CDR2 FYEKMQ (reference sequence). This sample was included in a study of blood T cell repertoires in COVID-19. Some clones are missing from TCRdb's copy, which holds only in-frame ones; the method was immunoSEQ multiplex PCR. The data contain under 300,000 clones, more than 80% of them singletons. Material for sequencing was peripheral blood. This TCR was sampled from a man younger than 45 who had recovered from COVID-19. The V and J genes are TRBV13 and TRBJ1-2; D gene uncertain. The CDR3 sequence is CASSLPATDNYGYTF. The CDR3 nucleotides read TGTGCCAGCAGCCTCCCCGCCACAGACAACTATGGCTACACCTTC.